This T cell receptor beta chain derives from a study of cytomegalovirus exposure and HLA in healthy donors. Germline assignment: CDR1 MNHNS and CDR2 SASEGT. Between the trimmed V and J ends, which lost 3 bases and 4 bases, there was a span of 12 bases. The CDR3 has 15 residues. Generated by immunoSEQ multiplex PCR, the TCRdb table keeps only in-frame clones and is missing some. The data hold 300,000 to 350,000 clones, with over 75% observed a single time. The sample comprised PBMCs. The V call is TRBV6-1, the J call TRBJ2-2, with D perhaps TRBD2 (6 bases). This receptor was taken from a man aged 25-45 years in good health and CMV-seronegative. In nucleotides, the CDR3 is TGTGCCAGCAGTGACCGGGGGTGGAGCACCGGGGAGCTGTTTTTT. Protein sequence: CASSDRGWSTGELFF.